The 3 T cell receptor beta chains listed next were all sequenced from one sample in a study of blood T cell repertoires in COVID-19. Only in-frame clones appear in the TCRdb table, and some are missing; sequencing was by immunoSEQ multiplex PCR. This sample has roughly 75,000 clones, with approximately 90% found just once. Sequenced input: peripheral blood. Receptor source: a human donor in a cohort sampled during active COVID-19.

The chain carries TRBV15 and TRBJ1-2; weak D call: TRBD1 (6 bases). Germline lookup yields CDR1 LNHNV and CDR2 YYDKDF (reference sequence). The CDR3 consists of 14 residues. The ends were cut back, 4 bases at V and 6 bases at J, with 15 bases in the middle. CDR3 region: CATSKGHQTDGYTF. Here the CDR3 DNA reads TGTGCCACCAGCAAGGGACACCAAACGGATGGCTACACCTTC.

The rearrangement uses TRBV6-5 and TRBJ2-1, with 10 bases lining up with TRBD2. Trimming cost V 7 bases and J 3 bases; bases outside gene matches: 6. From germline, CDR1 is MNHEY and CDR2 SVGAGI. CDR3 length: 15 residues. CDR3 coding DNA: TGTGCCAGCAAGGCCATAGCGGGGGGCTACAATGAGCAGTTCTTC. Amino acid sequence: CASKAIAGGYNEQFF.

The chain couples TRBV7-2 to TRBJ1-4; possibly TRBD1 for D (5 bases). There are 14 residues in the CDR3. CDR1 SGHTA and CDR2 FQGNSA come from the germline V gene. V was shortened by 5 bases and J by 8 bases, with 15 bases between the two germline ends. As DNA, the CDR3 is TGTGCCAGCAGCCAACAGGCACTGGGGGAAAAACTGTTTTTT. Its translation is CASSQQALGEKLFF.